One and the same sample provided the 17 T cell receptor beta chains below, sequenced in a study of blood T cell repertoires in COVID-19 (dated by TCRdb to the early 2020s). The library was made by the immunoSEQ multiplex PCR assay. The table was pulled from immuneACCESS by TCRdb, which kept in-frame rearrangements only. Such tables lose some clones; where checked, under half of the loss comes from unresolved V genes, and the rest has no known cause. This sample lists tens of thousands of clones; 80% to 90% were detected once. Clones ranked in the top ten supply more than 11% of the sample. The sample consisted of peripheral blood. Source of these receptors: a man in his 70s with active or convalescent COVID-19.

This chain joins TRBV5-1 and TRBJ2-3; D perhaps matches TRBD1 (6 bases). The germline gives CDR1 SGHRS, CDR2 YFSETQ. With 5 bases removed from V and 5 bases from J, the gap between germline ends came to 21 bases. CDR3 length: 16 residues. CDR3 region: CASSPSGSGVGDTQYF. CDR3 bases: TGCGCCAGCAGTCCATCCGGGTCAGGGGTAGGAGATACGCAGTATTTT.

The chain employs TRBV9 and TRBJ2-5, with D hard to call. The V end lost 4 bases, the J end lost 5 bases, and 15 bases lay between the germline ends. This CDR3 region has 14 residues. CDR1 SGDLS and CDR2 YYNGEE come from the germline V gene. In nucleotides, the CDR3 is TGTGCCAGCAGCCCCACGGGTTATGGGGAGACCCAGTACTTC. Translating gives CASSPTGYGETQYF.

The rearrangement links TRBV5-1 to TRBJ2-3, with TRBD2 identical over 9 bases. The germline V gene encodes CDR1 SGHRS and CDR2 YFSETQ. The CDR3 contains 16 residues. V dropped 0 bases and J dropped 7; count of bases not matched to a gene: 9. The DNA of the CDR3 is TGCGCCAGCAGCTTGGAGTCGACTAGCGGACGGTATACGCAGTATTTT. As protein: CASSLESTSGRYTQYF.

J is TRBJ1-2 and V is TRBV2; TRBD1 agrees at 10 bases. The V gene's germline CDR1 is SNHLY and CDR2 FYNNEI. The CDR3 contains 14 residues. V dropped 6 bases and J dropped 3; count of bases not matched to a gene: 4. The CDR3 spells CASSRTGGDYGYTF. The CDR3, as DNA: TGTGCCAGCAGCAGGACAGGGGGGGACTATGGCTACACCTTC. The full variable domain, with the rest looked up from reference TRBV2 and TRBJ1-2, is EPEVTQTPSHQVTQMGQEVILRCVPISNHLYFYWYRQILGQKVEFLVSFYNNEISEKSEIFDDQFSVERPDGSNFTLKIRSTKLEDSAMYFCASSRTGGDYGYTFGSGTRLTVV.

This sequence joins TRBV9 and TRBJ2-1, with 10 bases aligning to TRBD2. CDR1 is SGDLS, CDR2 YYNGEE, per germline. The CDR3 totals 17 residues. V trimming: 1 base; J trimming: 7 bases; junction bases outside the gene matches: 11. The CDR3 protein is CASSVFAQTSGSNEQFF. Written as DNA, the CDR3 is TGTGCCAGCAGCGTATTTGCCCAGACTAGCGGGTCGAATGAGCAGTTCTTC.

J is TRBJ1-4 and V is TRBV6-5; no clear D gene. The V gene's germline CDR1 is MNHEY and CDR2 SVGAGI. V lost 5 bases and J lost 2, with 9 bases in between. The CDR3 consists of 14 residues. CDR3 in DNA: TGTGCCAGCAGTCGTATTGGCACTAATGAAAAACTGTTTTTT. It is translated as CASSRIGTNEKLFF.

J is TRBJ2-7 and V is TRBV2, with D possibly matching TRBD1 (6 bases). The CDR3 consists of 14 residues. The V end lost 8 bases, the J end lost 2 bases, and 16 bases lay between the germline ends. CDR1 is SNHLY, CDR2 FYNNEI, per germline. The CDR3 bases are TGTGCCAGCCGACGTACGACAGGTGCCTACGAGCAGTACTTC. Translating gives CASRRTTGAYEQYF.

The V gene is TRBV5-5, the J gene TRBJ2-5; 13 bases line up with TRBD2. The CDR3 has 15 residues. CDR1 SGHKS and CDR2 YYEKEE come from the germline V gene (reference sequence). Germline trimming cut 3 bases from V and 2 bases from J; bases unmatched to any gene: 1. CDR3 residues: CASSWGLAGQETQYF. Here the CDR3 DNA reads TGTGCCAGCAGCTGGGGACTAGCGGGACAAGAGACCCAGTACTTC.

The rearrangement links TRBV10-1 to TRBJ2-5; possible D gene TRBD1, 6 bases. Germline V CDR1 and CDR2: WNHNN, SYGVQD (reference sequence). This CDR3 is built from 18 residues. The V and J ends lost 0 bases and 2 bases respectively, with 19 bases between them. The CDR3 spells CASSESLHMDSTQETQYF. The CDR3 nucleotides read TGCGCCAGCAGTGAGTCTCTACATATGGACAGTACGCAAGAGACCCAGTACTTC.

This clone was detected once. This chain's CDR3 is CASSPRPGGNTEAFF. The CDR3 DNA reads as TGCGCCAGCAGCCCCCGTCCAGGTGGGAACACTGAAGCTTTCTTT. This rearrangement joins TRBV5-1 to TRBJ1-1; D is undetermined. Germline CDR1 SGHRS, CDR2 YFSETQ. The germline V and J ends were trimmed by 4 bases and 1 base, with 14 bases remaining between them. The CDR3 consists of 15 residues.

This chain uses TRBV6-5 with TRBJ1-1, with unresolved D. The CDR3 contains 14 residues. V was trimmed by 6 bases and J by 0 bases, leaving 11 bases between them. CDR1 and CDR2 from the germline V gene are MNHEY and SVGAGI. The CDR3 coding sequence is TGTGCCAGCAGGGAGATACAAATGAACACTGAAGCTTTCTTT. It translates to CASREIQMNTEAFF.

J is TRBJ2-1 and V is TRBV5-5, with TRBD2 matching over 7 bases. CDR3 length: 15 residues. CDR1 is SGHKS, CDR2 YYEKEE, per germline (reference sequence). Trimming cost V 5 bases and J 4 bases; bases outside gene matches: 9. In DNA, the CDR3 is TGTGCCAGCAGGGCCGGGACTATCATTTACAATGAGCAGTTCTTC. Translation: CASRAGTIIYNEQFF.

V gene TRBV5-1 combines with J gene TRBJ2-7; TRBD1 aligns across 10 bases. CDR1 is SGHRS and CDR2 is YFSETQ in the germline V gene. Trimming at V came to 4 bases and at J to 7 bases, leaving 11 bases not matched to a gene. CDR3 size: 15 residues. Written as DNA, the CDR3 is TGCGCCAGCAGCCCCATGACAGGGGGCGCGGGGGAGCAGTACTTC. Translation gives CASSPMTGGAGEQYF.

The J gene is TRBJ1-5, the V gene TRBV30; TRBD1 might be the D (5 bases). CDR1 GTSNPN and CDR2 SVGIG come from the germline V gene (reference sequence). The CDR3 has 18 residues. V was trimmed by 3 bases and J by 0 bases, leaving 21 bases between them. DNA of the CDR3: TGTGCCTGGAGCGAGGCTTTGGGGCCGCCTTATAGCAATCAGCCCCAGCATTTT. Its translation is CAWSEALGPPYSNQPQHF.

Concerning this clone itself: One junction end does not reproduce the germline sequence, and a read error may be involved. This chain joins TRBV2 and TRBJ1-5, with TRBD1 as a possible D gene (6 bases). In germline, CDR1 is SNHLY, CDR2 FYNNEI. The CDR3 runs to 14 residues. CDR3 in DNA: TGTGCCAGCAGTTTTGCACAGGGTGGTCAGGCCCAGCATTTT. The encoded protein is CASSFAQGGQAQHF. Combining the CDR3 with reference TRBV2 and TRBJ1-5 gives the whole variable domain EPEVTQTPSHQVTQMGQEVILRCVPISNHLYFYWYRQILGQKVEFLVSFYNNEISEKSEIFDDQFSVERPDGSNFTLKIRSTKLEDSAMYFCASSFAQGGQAQHFGDGTRLSIL.

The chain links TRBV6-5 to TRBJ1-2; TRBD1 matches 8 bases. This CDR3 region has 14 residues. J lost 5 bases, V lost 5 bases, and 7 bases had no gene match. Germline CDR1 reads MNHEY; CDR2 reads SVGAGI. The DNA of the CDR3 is TGTGCCAGCAGTCGCCCAGGGGGCGGATATGGCTACACCTTC. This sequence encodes CASSRPGGGYGYTF.

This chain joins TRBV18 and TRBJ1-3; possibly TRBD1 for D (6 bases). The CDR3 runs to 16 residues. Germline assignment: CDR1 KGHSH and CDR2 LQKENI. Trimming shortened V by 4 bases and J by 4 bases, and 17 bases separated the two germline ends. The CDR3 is CASSLRTGSSGNTIYF. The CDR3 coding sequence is TGTGCCAGCTCACTTCGAACAGGGTCGTCCGGAAACACCATATATTTT.